The 10 T cell receptor beta chains presented below share a single source sample, sequenced in a study of cytomegalovirus exposure and HLA in healthy donors. Researchers ran the PCR with 60 Vbeta and 13 Jbeta primers. Clones were sequenced by immunoSEQ multiplex PCR, and TCRdb holds only the in-frame ones, with some missing. In total, the table holds 200,000 to 250,000 clones. What was sequenced was PBMCs. Source of these receptors: a woman in her thirties in good health and CMV-seropositive.

V usage is TRBV20-1 and J usage is TRBJ1-2, with no clear D. Germline CDR1 and CDR2: DFQATT and SNEGSKA (reference sequence). This CDR3 contains 10 residues. V was pared by 6 bases and J by 7 bases, with 9 bases between. The CDR3 region has the DNA TGCAGTGCAAGCGATAGTGGCTACACCTTC. Residues: CSASDSGYTF.

The V gene is TRBV5-4, the J gene TRBJ2-7, with 13 bases lining up with TRBD2. The CDR3 is made up of 16 amino acids. Germline CDR1 and CDR2: SGHNT and YYREEE (reference sequence). The junction had 9 bases not matched to a gene; V was cut back by 4 bases and J by 5 bases. The CDR3 is CASSERLAGGADEQYF. The DNA for the CDR3 is TGTGCCAGCAGCGAGCGACTAGCGGGGGGTGCGGACGAGCAGTACTTC.

The rearrangement joins TRBV2 to TRBJ2-5; tentative D call: TRBD1 (5 bases). The J call could be wrong; TRBJ2-7 is a better fit for the DNA end. This CDR3 comprises 12 residues. CDR1 SNHLY and CDR2 FYNNEI come from the germline V gene. This chain's CDR3 is CGAGQGIYEQYF. DNA for the CDR3: TGTGGAGCCGGGCAGGGTATTTACGAGCAGTACTTC.

This chain connects TRBV4-1 to TRBJ1-1, with 7 positions matching TRBD1. The CDR3 has 14 amino acids. J gave up 7 bases and V 0 bases, and 5 bases lay outside the gene matches. Germline V gene sequence: CDR1 MGHRA, CDR2 YSYEKL. The CDR3 coding sequence is TGCGCCAGCAGCCAAGATCTTCGGGACAGTGAAGCTTTCTTT. Translation: CASSQDLRDSEAFF.

The CDR3 nucleotides are TGCGCCAGCAGCTTGGTCGCGGGAGGGAGTACAGATACGCAGTATTTT. It specifies CASSLVAGGSTDTQYF. The chain employs TRBV5-1 and TRBJ2-3, with 9 bases that match TRBD2. CDR3 length: 16 amino acids. Trimming removed 0 bases from V and 3 bases from J; junction bases left unmatched: 5. The germline gives CDR1 SGHRS, CDR2 YFSETQ.

The rearrangement joins TRBV28 to TRBJ2-1, with 9 bases identical to TRBD2. CDR3 length: 12 residues. V lost 9 bases, J lost 15 bases, and 12 bases stayed unmatched. Germline assignment: CDR1 MDHEN and CDR2 SYDVKM. The chain's CDR3 is CASFLREGPTFF. The CDR3 DNA reads TGTGCCAGTTTCCTGCGGGAGGGCCCTACGTTCTTC.

The rearrangement links TRBV15 to TRBJ2-1, with 11 positions matching TRBD1. The CDR3 is made up of 16 amino acids. Germline-derived CDR1 and CDR2 are LNHNV and YYDKDF (reference sequence). V lost 7 bases to trimming and J lost 0 bases; unmatched junction nucleotides: 5. CDR3 coding DNA: TGTGCCACCATGCGGACAGGGGGCCCCTCCTACAATGAGCAGTTCTTC. This codes for CATMRTGGPSYNEQFF.

The chain employs TRBV5-4 and TRBJ2-1; no reliable D call. The CDR3 sequence is 13 residues long. CDR1 and CDR2 (germline): SGHNT, YYREEE (reference sequence). V gave up 0 bases and J gave up 9 bases, with 10 bases separating them. As DNA, the CDR3 is TGTGCCAGCAGCTTGGAACTCCCTGGTGAGCAGTTCTTC. As protein: CASSLELPGEQFF.

The chain recombines TRBV15 with TRBJ2-1; D is unresolved. Per germline, CDR1 LNHNV and CDR2 YYDKDF (reference sequence). The V gene lost 1 base and the J gene lost 8 bases, with 9 bases spanning the gap. The CDR3 consists of 13 residues. For the CDR3, the DNA is TGTGCCACCAGCAGAGCCCACTTGTATGAGCAGTTCTTC. Translation: CATSRAHLYEQFF.

The V gene is TRBV7-9, the J gene TRBJ1-5; 8 nucleotides line up with TRBD1. The junction had 3 bases not matched to a gene; V was cut back by 4 bases and J by 4 bases. CDR3 length equals 14 residues. Germline loops: CDR1 SEHNR, CDR2 FQNEAQ (reference sequence). The CDR3 coding sequence is TGTGCCAGCAGCTCTGACAGGGGAAATCAGCCCCAGCATTTT. This translates into CASSSDRGNQPQHF.